The T cell receptor beta chain under discussion was sequenced for a study of shared clonotypes between healthy human individuals (dated by TCRdb to about 2020). At the level of the whole study: The cohort included three men and two women between 18 and 49 years of age. For each donor, CD4 naive and CD4 memory were each run on three plates, CD8 naive on two plates, and CD8 memory on one plate. The study deeply sequenced blood TCR repertoires of about five healthy adults to estimate repertoire size and the extent of clonotype sharing between individuals. Different laboratories and diverse techniques were used to prepare libraries and sequence TCR repertoires, to increase sequencing depth and limit assay-specific biases. Per donor, leukapheresis produced somewhere between about 0.9 and 9.5 billion PBMCs.

On this clone itself: The clone's antigen remains unknown. Base qualities are missing; no much larger clone stands one base away.

Paper-wide results and their limitations: Rarefaction of sorted-subset datasets indicated incomplete sequencing despite the large sequencing depth. The genetic and exposure-history diversity represented was limited by the small number of donors. Naive subsets generally had larger estimated clonotype richness than memory subsets. Compared with non-shared clonotypes, the clonotypes found in all four sorted-subset donors had higher generation probabilities. Sampling was restricted to blood, and TCR repertoires in tissues likely differ from the TCR repertoires found in blood. Sharing across four donors was observed for approximately 5% of naive CD4, under 4% of naive CD8, about 2.3% of memory CD4, and roughly 0.43% of memory CD8 clonotypes. Pairwise subsampling indicated that sequencing depth was expected to affect the degree of clonotype sharing among donors.

Using the deep immunoSEQ assay, multiplex PCR amplified TCR CDR3 regions from genomic DNA. Extracted genomic DNA from each cell subset was distributed evenly across all wells of several immunoSEQ 96-well plates, and each plate was treated as a replicate. For sorted subsets, each replicate PCR was loaded with about 200 ng genomic DNA, equivalent to 32,000 or so T cell genomes. The purified libraries were quantified using a Qubit 3.0 fluorometer, sized with a Bioanalyzer 2100, and then quantified again using the KAPA Library Quantification kit. Every immunoSEQ 96-well plate was sequenced on a dedicated single-read 150-cycle Illumina NextSeq 550 flow cell. Turning to the authors' computational methods: Because the immunoSEQ output included only junctional sequences and no quality scores, the filtering could not be the same as the filtering used for full-length reads. Sequences were annotated with PyIR, a Python wrapper for IgBLAST v1.9, using IMGT germline references to assign V/J genes and CDR3. Reads were filtered out if the reads had weak V/J assignments (E-value above 1e-6), no CDR3, stop codons, out-of-frame junctions, or ambiguous translated residues. V3J clonotypes were defined by identical inferred V gene, J gene, and CDR3 amino acid sequence. Percentage overlap between repertoires was calculated by dividing the number of shared unique clonotypes by the size of the smaller repertoire. Three approaches were used to assess repertoire richness: RTK rarefaction, the Chao1 estimator, and Recon v2.1 estimates of unobserved clonotypes. For all TCRbeta clonotypes obtained by the gDNA method from several donors, generation probabilities were computed with OLGA. TCRdb holds this immuneACCESS table with in-frame rearrangements only. Some clones are missing; in checked studies, unresolved V genes explain under half, and the rest has no known cause. The DNA gave D and trimming, while V, J and clone size come from that table. The sample yields 900,000 to 1,200,000 clones; about 80% were counted once. Together, the top ten hold around 0.6% of the sample.

The CDR3 contains 13 residues, cysteine and phenylalanine counted. Only the CDR3 DNA is retained, 39 bases long and in frame from the first base. The germline V gene encodes CDR1 LNHDA and CDR2 SQIVND (reference sequence). Trimming takes 6 bases from V and 5 bases from J, and the germline ends sit 14 bases apart. The donors were healthy, HIV-negative adults who had no recently reported acute infections or vaccinations. Only Caucasian adults living in Nashville, Tennessee, USA were represented among the donors. CD4+ T cells were enriched by magnetic negative selection; naive cells were then positively selected on CD45RA, and the negative fraction formed the memory subset. Blood was collected by leukapheresis, and PBMCs were isolated by Ficoll-Histopaque density gradient centrifugation and then cryopreserved in liquid nitrogen vapor phase. Purity and quantity of every magnetically sorted T cell population were checked by analytical flow cytometry. From each sorted fraction, genomic DNA was isolated and quantified by UV absorbance on a Nanodrop 2000c.

The chain is assembled from TRBV19 and TRBJ2-7; the best D guess is TRBD2, with 5 bases matching. Sequences were obtained from memory CD4+ T cells from PBMCs. The label giving this sample's cell subset or site can be read as: CD45RA-negative fraction. The source is a man aged 18 to 35 in good health. Some clones in this sample may be carry-over from other donors' samples. The DNA sequence reads TGTGCCAGTAGCCCCAGTTCGGGGAACGAGCAGTACTTC. Its product reads: CASSPSSGNEQYF.